These 29 T cell receptor beta chains share one sample of origin, sequenced in a study of cytomegalovirus exposure and HLA in healthy donors. The data were produced by immunoSEQ multiplex PCR, yet TCRdb's version contains in-frame clones alone and is incomplete. The table includes roughly 110,000 clones, about 88% detected once. The sequencing input was PBMCs. The receptors here all came from a woman under 30 in good health and CMV-seropositive.

The chain uses TRBV7-9 and TRBJ2-1; D perhaps matches TRBD1 (5 bases). The V end was cut by 5 bases, the J end by 0 bases, with 11 bases between. Germline V lookup: CDR1 SEHNR, CDR2 FQNEAQ (reference sequence). The CDR3 runs 15 residues. The CDR3 sequence: CASSRLGPSYNEQFF. In DNA form, the CDR3 reads TGTGCCAGCAGCCGTTTGGGGCCCTCCTACAATGAGCAGTTCTTC.

The rearrangement joins TRBV4-1 to TRBJ2-1, with 7 bases that match TRBD1. The CDR3 sequence is 17 residues long. Germline V gene sequence: CDR1 MGHRA, CDR2 YSYEKL. J was trimmed by 10 bases and V by 2 bases; bases with no gene match: 17. CDR3: CASSQTNSGQWLREQFF. CDR3 DNA sequence: TGCGCCAGCAGCCAAACGAATTCGGGACAGTGGTTGCGGGAGCAGTTCTTC.

The V gene is TRBV11-2, the J gene TRBJ1-6; a possible D gene is TRBD1 (6 bases). This CDR3 has 15 amino acids. V lost 1 base and J 5 bases, leaving 9 bases between the germline ends. CDR1 and CDR2 (germline): SGHAT, FQNNGV. CDR3 loop: CASSLGTADNSPLHF. The CDR3 DNA follows: TGTGCCAGCAGCTTAGGGACAGCCGATAATTCACCCCTCCACTTT.

The chain couples TRBV19 to TRBJ2-1; possible D gene TRBD1, 6 bases. Germline CDR1 is LNHDA and CDR2 is SQIVND (reference sequence). Trimming removed 5 bases from V and 5 bases from J, with 16 bases in between. The length of the CDR3 is 15 residues. The CDR3 is CASSYAGVDHNEQFF. The DNA of the CDR3 is TGTGCCAGTAGTTACGCAGGGGTGGATCACAATGAGCAGTTCTTC.

The J gene is TRBJ2-2, the V gene TRBV5-1; the D gene is possibly TRBD2 (7 bases). Deletions cut 3 bases from V and 5 bases from J, with 14 bases between. CDR1 and CDR2 from the germline V gene are SGHRS and YFSETQ. The CDR3 length is 15 residues. CDR3 DNA sequence: TGCGCCAGCAGCTGGGGGGGGCGAGGAACCGGGGAGCTGTTTTTT. Its translation is CASSWGGRGTGELFF.

This chain joins TRBV9 and TRBJ1-6; unclear D gene. Germline CDR1 SGDLS, CDR2 YYNGEE. This CDR3 has 17 amino acids. V lost 0 bases, J lost 6 bases, and 16 bases lay in between. The CDR3 DNA sequence: TGTGCCAGCAGCGTAGGACTACAGCTTAGGCCTAATTCACCCCTCCACTTT. This encodes CASSVGLQLRPNSPLHF. The variable domain in full, with the rest retrieved from reference TRBV9 and TRBJ1-6, is DSGVTQTPKHLITATGQRVTLRCSPRSGDLSVYWYQQSLDQGLQFLIQYYNGEERAKGNILERFSAQQFPDLHSELNLSSLELGDSALYFCASSVGLQLRPNSPLHFGNGTRLTVT.

V is TRBV7-9 and J is TRBJ2-5; D is perhaps TRBD2 (5 bases). Trimming removed 8 bases from V and 3 bases from J, with 16 bases in between. From germline, CDR1 is SEHNR and CDR2 FQNEAQ (reference sequence). This CDR3 spans 14 amino acids. The CDR3 bases are TGTGCCAGCCAAAGTCGGGGTTTCGAAGAGACCCAGTACTTC. This codes for CASQSRGFEETQYF.

The chain carries TRBV28 and TRBJ1-2; 7 bases match TRBD1. This CDR3 comprises 13 residues. Germline V gene sequence: CDR1 MDHEN, CDR2 SYDVKM. Trimming at V came to 5 bases and at J to 8 bases, leaving 8 bases not matched to a gene. The DNA for the CDR3 is TGTGCCAGCAGTAAAACAGGGGCTTCAGGCTACACCTTC. The encoded protein is CASSKTGASGYTF.

The chain is built from TRBV4-1 and TRBJ1-3; D not resolved. The germline V gene has CDR1 MGHRA and CDR2 YSYEKL. This CDR3 contains 17 residues. Trimming removed 0 bases at V and 4 bases at J, with 16 bases between. As DNA, the CDR3 is TGCGCCAGCAGCCAAGATCCCCCGGGAGGTGCGGGAAACACCATATATTTT. Protein sequence: CASSQDPPGGAGNTIYF.

This rearrangement joins TRBV27 to TRBJ2-3; D remains unclear. V lost 5 bases and J lost 5, with 2 bases in between. Germline V gives CDR1 MNHEY, CDR2 SMNVEV (reference sequence). This CDR3 has 10 residues. This CDR3 is CASSLDTQYF. In DNA form, the CDR3 reads TGTGCCAGCAGTCTAGATACGCAGTATTTT.

The chain is built from TRBV6-4 and TRBJ1-2, with TRBD1 matching over 7 bases. This CDR3 is built from 15 residues. The V gene end was trimmed by 0 bases and the J gene end by 4 bases; junction bases not matched to a gene: 5. Germline lookup yields CDR1 MRHNA and CDR2 SNTAGT. CDR3 region: CASSDSAGGSYGYTF. CDR3 bases: TGTGCCAGCAGTGACTCGGCAGGGGGAAGCTATGGCTACACCTTC.

The chain has TRBV23-1 and TRBJ2-7, with TRBD1 matching over 10 bases. TRBV23-1 is given ORF status, its function remaining uncertain. The CDR3 is 16 residues long. J lost 5 bases, V lost 10 bases, and 17 bases had no gene match. CDR3 bases: TGCGCCATCCTAAACCCGACAGGGGGCTTTAAGGACGAGCAGTACTTC. Its translation: CAILNPTGGFKDEQYF.

The chain recombines TRBV4-1 with TRBJ2-1; D is unresolved. The CDR3 loop spans 13 amino acids. Trimming took 4 bases from V and 3 from J, leaving 7 bases between them. In germline, CDR1 is MGHRA, CDR2 YSYEKL. The CDR3 DNA reads TGCGCCAGCAGCCGAACTAACTACAATGAGCAGTTCTTC. Amino acids: CASSRTNYNEQFF.

The chain carries TRBV6-5 and TRBJ1-5; D is ambiguous. Germline V gene sequence: CDR1 MNHEY, CDR2 SVGAGI. The CDR3 contains 15 residues. The V end lost 5 bases, the J end lost 1 base, and 12 bases lay between the germline ends. The CDR3 loop is CASSPRGWSNQPQHF. As DNA, the CDR3 is TGTGCCAGCAGTCCCCGAGGGTGGAGCAATCAGCCCCAGCATTTT.

V and J are TRBV5-4 and TRBJ2-2; 9 bases match TRBD2. CDR3 length equals 16 residues. Trimming cost V 1 base and J 6 bases; bases outside gene matches: 7. Per germline, CDR1 SGHNT and CDR2 YYREEE (reference sequence). This chain's CDR3 is CASSLPGGGAPGELFF. Here the CDR3 DNA reads TGTGCCAGCAGCTTGCCAGGCGGGGGGGCCCCCGGGGAGCTGTTTTTT.

The chain is built from TRBV10-1 and TRBJ2-7, with D possibly being TRBD1 (5 bases). V gave up 2 bases and J gave up 0 bases, with 11 bases separating them. The CDR3 length is 15 residues. The V gene's germline CDR1 is WNHNN and CDR2 SYGVQD (reference sequence). CDR3 sequence: CASSETGISSYEQYF. In nucleotides, the CDR3 is TGCGCCAGCAGTGAGACAGGTATAAGCTCCTACGAGCAGTACTTC.

The genes are TRBV6-5 and TRBJ2-7; 9 bases agree with TRBD1. The V segment lost 6 bases and the J segment 7 bases; nucleotides outside the gene matches: 7. Germline V CDR1 and CDR2: MNHEY, SVGAGI. The CDR3 loop spans 13 amino acids. This chain's CDR3 is CASRTGQGGEQYV. For the CDR3, the DNA is TGTGCCAGCAGGACGGGACAGGGAGGAGAGCAGTACGTC.

About this clone: The germline gene is not matched at one end of the junction; a read error may be the cause. The chain links TRBV2 to TRBJ2-5, with D possibly matching TRBD1 (6 bases). From germline, CDR1 is SNHLY and CDR2 FYNNEI. The CDR3 contains 15 residues. Written as DNA, the CDR3 is TGTGCCAGCAGCGAAGCGTGGGACACCCAAGAGACCCAGTACTTC. Its translation: CASSEAWDTQETQYF.

The rearrangement joins TRBV7-6 to TRBJ2-1; D possibly corresponds to TRBD1 (6 bases). Germline lookup yields CDR1 SGHVS and CDR2 FNYEAQ. The ends were cut back, 5 bases at V and 10 bases at J, with 15 bases in the middle. This CDR3 is built from 13 residues. CDR3 in amino acids: CASSPQQGTEQFF. The CDR3 nucleotides are TGTGCCAGCAGCCCACAACAGGGAACGGAGCAGTTCTTC.

This clone turned up a few times. This chain links TRBV2 with TRBJ2-2; 10 bases are shared with TRBD2. The CDR3 runs 17 residues. Germline V gene sequence: CDR1 SNHLY, CDR2 FYNNEI. V was clipped by 3 bases and J by 3 bases; unmatched bases: 7. CDR3 protein: CASSEGTSVPYTGELFF. CDR3 bases: TGTGCCAGCAGTGAGGGGACTAGCGTACCTTACACCGGGGAGCTGTTTTTT.

CDR3 nucleotides: TGTGCCATCAAAGGGGCAGCTACCAACACCGGGGAGCTGTTTTTT. Amino acids: CAIKGAATNTGELFF. This rearrangement joins TRBV10-3 to TRBJ2-2, with D possibly TRBD1 on 5 matching bases. V was clipped by 7 bases and J by 2 bases, with 14 bases between them. This CDR3 spans 15 amino acids. CDR1 and CDR2 (germline): ENHRY, SYGVKD.

The rearrangement uses TRBV5-6 and TRBJ1-1; 7 nucleotides line up with TRBD1. The germline V gene encodes CDR1 SGHDT and CDR2 YYEEEE. V was pared by 4 bases and J by 4 bases, with 13 bases of the junction left unmatched. The CDR3 consists of 16 residues. CDR3 residues: CASSVPGQQSTTEAFF. CDR3 bases: TGTGCCAGCAGCGTGCCGGGACAGCAATCCACCACTGAAGCTTTCTTT.

V gene TRBV5-4 combines with J gene TRBJ2-3, with unresolved D. Germline CDR1 reads SGHNT; CDR2 reads YYREEE (reference sequence). The CDR3 sequence is 12 residues long. Trimming removed 1 base from V and 4 bases from J, with 4 bases in between. The CDR3: CASSLFSDTQYF. The CDR3 DNA follows: TGTGCCAGCAGCTTGTTCTCAGATACGCAGTATTTT. Full variable domain (missing parts from reference TRBV5-4 and TRBJ2-3): ETGVTQSPTHLIKTRGQQVTLRCSSQSGHNTVSWYQQALGQGPQFIFQYYREEENGRGNFPPRFSGLQFPNYSSELNVNALELDDSALYLCASSLFSDTQYFGPGTRLTVL.

The gene calls are TRBV7-9 and TRBJ2-3; perhaps TRBD1 as D (5 bases). The germline V gene encodes CDR1 SEHNR and CDR2 FQNEAQ (reference sequence). The CDR3 is made up of 13 amino acids. Between the trimmed V and J ends, which lost 3 bases and 6 bases, there was a span of 10 bases. CDR3 residues: CASSFQGTDTQYF. The CDR3 region has the DNA TGTGCCAGCAGCTTTCAGGGTACGGATACGCAGTATTTT.

V and J are TRBV7-9 and TRBJ2-3; tentatively, D is TRBD2 (6 bases). From germline, CDR1 is SEHNR and CDR2 FQNEAQ (reference sequence). Trimming left V 1 base short and J 0 bases short, with 14 bases between. The CDR3 runs 17 residues. Here the CDR3 reads CASSLGLGLASTDTQYF. DNA of the CDR3: TGTGCCAGCAGCTTAGGACTAGGTCTTGCTAGCACAGATACGCAGTATTTT.

The table lists this clone with a count of one. The chain employs TRBV21-1 and TRBJ2-7; the table calls TRBD1, which could not be checked here. TRBV21-1 is described as a pseudogene. The CDR3 totals 13 residues. DNA for the CDR3: TGTGCCAGCACCTCGGACAGGGAACTCGAGCAGTACGTC. Amino acid sequence: CASTSDRELEQYV.

The chain combines TRBV5-6 with TRBJ2-7, with 8 bases aligning to TRBD2. Germline trimming cut 2 bases from V and 2 bases from J; bases unmatched to any gene: 6. The germline V gene encodes CDR1 SGHDT and CDR2 YYEEEE. The CDR3 covers 15 residues. CDR3 region: CASSFQAGGTYEQYF. CDR3 DNA sequence: TGTGCCAGCAGCTTCCAGGCGGGGGGTACCTACGAGCAGTACTTC.

The rearrangement links TRBV11-3 to TRBJ2-3; 7 bases map to TRBD1. Germline assignment: CDR1 SGHNT and CDR2 YENEEA. Losses at the gene ends were 5 bases for V and 4 bases for J; bases not matched to a gene: 12. The length of the CDR3 is 16 residues. Here the CDR3 DNA reads TGTGCCAGCAGCCCCCGACAGGGTTTCAACGCAGATACGCAGTATTTT. Residues: CASSPRQGFNADTQYF.

CDR3 loop: CSVEGYVLFQETQYF. CDR3 sequence (DNA): TGCAGCGTTGAAGGATACGTCCTATTTCAAGAGACCCAGTACTTC. This chain joins TRBV29-1 and TRBJ2-5; D is ambiguous. Trimming cost V 1 base and J 2 bases, with 14 bases left between them. Germline CDR1 reads SQVTM; CDR2 reads ANQGSEA. This CDR3 region has 15 residues.